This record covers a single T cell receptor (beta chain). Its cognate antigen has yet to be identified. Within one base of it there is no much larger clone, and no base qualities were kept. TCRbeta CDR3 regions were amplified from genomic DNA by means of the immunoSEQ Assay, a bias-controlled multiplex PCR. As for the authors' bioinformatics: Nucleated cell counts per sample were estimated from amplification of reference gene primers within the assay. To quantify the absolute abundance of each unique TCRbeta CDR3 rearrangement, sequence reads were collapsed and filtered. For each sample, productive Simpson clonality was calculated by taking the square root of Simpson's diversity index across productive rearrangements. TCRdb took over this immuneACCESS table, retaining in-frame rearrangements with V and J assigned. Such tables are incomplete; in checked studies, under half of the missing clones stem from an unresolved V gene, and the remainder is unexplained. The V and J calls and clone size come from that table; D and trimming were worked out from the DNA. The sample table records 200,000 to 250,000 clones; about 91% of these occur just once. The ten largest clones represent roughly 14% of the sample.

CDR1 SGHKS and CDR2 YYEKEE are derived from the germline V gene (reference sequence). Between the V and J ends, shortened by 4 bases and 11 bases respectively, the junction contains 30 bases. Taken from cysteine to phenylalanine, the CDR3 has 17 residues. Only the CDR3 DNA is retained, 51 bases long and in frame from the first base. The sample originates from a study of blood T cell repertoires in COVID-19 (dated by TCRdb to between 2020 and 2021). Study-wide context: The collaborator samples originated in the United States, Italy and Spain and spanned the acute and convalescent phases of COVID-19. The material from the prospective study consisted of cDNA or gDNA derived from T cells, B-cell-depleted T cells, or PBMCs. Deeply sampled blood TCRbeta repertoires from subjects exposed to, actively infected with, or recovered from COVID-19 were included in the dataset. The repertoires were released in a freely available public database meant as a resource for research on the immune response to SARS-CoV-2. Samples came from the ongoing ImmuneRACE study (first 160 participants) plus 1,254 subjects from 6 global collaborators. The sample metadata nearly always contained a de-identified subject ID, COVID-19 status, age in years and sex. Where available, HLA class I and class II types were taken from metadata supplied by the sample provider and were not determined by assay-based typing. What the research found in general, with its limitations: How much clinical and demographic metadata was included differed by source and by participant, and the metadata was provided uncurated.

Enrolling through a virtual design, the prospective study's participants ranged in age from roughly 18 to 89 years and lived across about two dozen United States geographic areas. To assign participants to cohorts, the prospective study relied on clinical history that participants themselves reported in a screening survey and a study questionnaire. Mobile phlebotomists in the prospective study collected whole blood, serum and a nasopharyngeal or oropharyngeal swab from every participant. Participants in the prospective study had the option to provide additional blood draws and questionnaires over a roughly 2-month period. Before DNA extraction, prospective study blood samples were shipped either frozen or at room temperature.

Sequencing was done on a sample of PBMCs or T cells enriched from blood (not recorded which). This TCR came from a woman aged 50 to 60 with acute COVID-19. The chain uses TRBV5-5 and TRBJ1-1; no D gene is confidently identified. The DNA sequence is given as TGTGCCAGCAGCCTACGGGGAGCGCCCAACTCCGCACTGAGGGCTTTCTTT. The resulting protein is CASSLRGAPNSALRAFF.